This TCR beta chain comes out of a study of human T cells and chemical hapten exposure. Study at large: Each patch test put 0.01% DPC on the upper back, and results were read at 6 days.

Study-wide findings and caveats: TCRs exceeding a frequency of 1 in 1000 stayed unchanged under DPC sensitization.

In this sample, this clonotype turned up many times. The antigen is undetermined. This CDR3 is 15 amino acids long. Germline CDR1 and CDR2: SEHNR and FQNEAQ (reference sequence). Trimming at V came to 5 bases and at J to 1 base, leaving 2 bases not matched to a gene. TCRdb ran MiXCR on the RACE reads and lists one entry per CDR3 protein. This sample carries just over 70,000 distinct CDR3 sequences, approximately 10% of them seen once, and the ten largest clones take roughly 1.4%. The time point was: patch test 3, about 24 weeks after DPC sensitization. The treatment here: therapeutic diphenylcyclopropenone sensitization with weekly scalp DPC. Blood was collected ahead of every patch test applied. Researchers extracted total RNA from unfractionated whole blood.

This chain uses TRBV7-9 with TRBJ1-6; the match to TRBD1 covers 7 bases. The specimen comprised whole blood, sampled in connection with sensitization to the hapten diphenylcyclopropenone (DPC). The TCR comes from a woman in her fifties or sixties with alopecia areata. Some clones in this sample may be carry-over from other donors' samples. The CDR3 protein is CASSQQGSYNSPLHF. The CDR3 DNA is TGTGCCAGCAGCCAACAGGGGTCCTATAATTCACCCCTCCACTTT.